This T cell receptor beta chain comes out of a study of cytomegalovirus exposure and HLA in healthy donors. Concerning this clone: What it binds is unknown.

Findings and caveats of the study: DRB1 showed the most TCR associations and HLA-C the fewest in a later analysis, as rates varied by HLA locus. Donors belonging to an Asian-associated ancestry cluster reportedly showed fewer N-insertions in productive TCRs than the roughly 670-donor mean, according to what a later analysis found. On later analysis, the bulk of CMV-associated TCR beta chains appeared to be HLA-restricted. It is likely that the observed cluster of highly shared sequence variants was a sequencing artifact.

PCR involved 60 Vbeta and 13 Jbeta primers. Clones were sequenced by immunoSEQ multiplex PCR, and TCRdb holds only the in-frame ones, with some missing. The data show approximately 35,000 clones, 84% seen once. CDR1 is SGHAT, CDR2 FQNNGV, per germline. Trimming removed 5 bases at V and 8 bases at J, with 24 bases between. The CDR3 runs to 16 residues. The chain joins TRBV11-2 to TRBJ1-2, with a tentative D call TRBD1 (6 bases). The sequence derives from a woman in her late teens or twenties in good health and CMV-seronegative. Material: PBMCs. CDR3 DNA sequence: TGTGCCAGCAGCGCCCTGACAGGTCCAGCCAGCGGAGGCTACACCTTC. Amino acids: CASSALTGPASGGYTF.